The source of this T cell receptor beta chain is a study of technical replicates of blood from a few donors. TCRdb's table, derived via immunoSEQ multiplex PCR, lists solely in-frame clones and lacks some. The sample consists of 75,000 to 85,000 clones, approximately 78% of them appearing once. This CDR3 spans 16 amino acids. Trimming removed 4 bases from V and 3 bases from J; junction bases left unmatched: 11. CDR1 and CDR2 from the germline V gene are SGHTA and FQGNSA. The TCR was taken from a human donor in good health. Some clones in this sample may be carry-over from other donors' samples. Sequencing was performed on PBMCs. The rearrangement joins TRBV7-2 to TRBJ2-7, with 8 bases aligning to TRBD1. CDR3 sequence: CASSSDRGVGGYEQYF. CDR3 bases: TGTGCCAGCAGCTCAGACAGGGGCGTCGGGGGCTACGAGCAGTACTTC.